This TCR beta chain was profiled in a study of T-cell reconstitution after alpha-beta-depleted transplantation in children. Findings of the study overall: Newly generated T cells supplied most T-cell counts and diversity one year post-transplant. Reportedly, roughly two months post-transplant, alpha-beta T cells arose from several hundred expanded graft clones. From surviving recipient T cells and thymic progenitors came the high day-60 TCRbeta diversity observed in some patients.

The TCRbeta library was prepared with unique molecular identifiers. TCRdb recomputed calls from the PCR reads with MiXCR, one row per CDR3 protein. The data hold 200,000 to 250,000 distinct CDR3 sequences, with roughly a quarter observed a single time. The CDR3 has 17 residues. The ends were cut back, 2 bases at V and 2 bases at J, with 18 bases in the middle. Germline V gives CDR1 SGHRS, CDR2 YFSETQ. This clonotype has just a few counts. No antigen is known for it. The chain recombines TRBV5-1 with TRBJ2-3; D not resolved. Sequences were derived from PBMCs, mostly from graft donor cells, sampled 360 days after TCRalphabeta/CD19-depleted stem cell transplant. The receptor was derived from a female patient aged 2-15 years who had a stem cell transplant for congenital amegakaryocytic thrombocytopenia, so the T cells may come from the graft donor. The CDR3 region has the DNA TGCGCCAGCAGCTTCTCCCTCGGCCAAGAATTCACAGATACGCAGTATTTT. It is translated as CASSFSLGQEFTDTQYF.